The 13 T cell receptor beta chains reported below all come from one sample, sequenced in a study of blood T cell repertoires in COVID-19. This table comes from immunoSEQ multiplex PCR, and its TCRdb copy is limited to in-frame clones, with some not included. The sample carries 150,000 or so clones, about 87% recorded once. The sample was peripheral blood. These receptors all stem from a man aged 50 or older with acute or convalescent COVID-19.

V is TRBV5-1 and J is TRBJ1-2; 10 bases agree with TRBD1. V lost 0 bases and J lost 3; bases outside the gene matches: 5. The V gene's germline CDR1 is SGHRS and CDR2 YFSETQ. The CDR3 totals 16 residues. The DNA of the CDR3 is TGCGCCAGCAGCTTGGCCTTCGGGACAGGGGACTATGGCTACACCTTC. This sequence encodes CASSLAFGTGDYGYTF.

This clone was seen a few times. The V and J genes are TRBV28 and TRBJ1-2; D gene ambiguous. The V end lost 3 bases, the J end lost 4 bases, and 15 bases lay between the germline ends. Per the germline V gene, CDR1 is MDHEN and CDR2 is SYDVKM. The CDR3 is made up of 15 amino acids. CDR3 DNA sequence: TGTGCCAGCAGTTTCCCCCTCGGAGCCCTCTATGGCTACACCTTC. Its translation is CASSFPLGALYGYTF.

This chain joins TRBV27 and TRBJ1-1, with 10 positions matching TRBD1. Unmatched junction bases numbered 3, after V lost 5 bases and J lost 3 bases. This CDR3 has 14 amino acids. Germline loops: CDR1 MNHEY, CDR2 SMNVEV (reference sequence). The CDR3 coding sequence is TGTGCCAGCAGTGCAGGGACAGGGGACACTGAAGCTTTCTTT. This encodes CASSAGTGDTEAFF.

The rearrangement links TRBV2 to TRBJ1-1; a weak D match, TRBD1 (5 bases). With 11 bases removed from V and 2 bases from J, the gap between germline ends came to 15 bases. Germline values: CDR1 SNHLY, CDR2 FYNNEI. The CDR3 totals 13 residues. The CDR3, as DNA: TGTGCCGGGGGGGATAATTTAAACACTGAAGCTTTCTTT. As protein: CAGGDNLNTEAFF.

The V gene is TRBV19, the J gene TRBJ2-1; 14 nucleotides match TRBD2. The CDR3 covers 16 residues. Trimming at V came to 5 bases and at J to 6 bases, leaving 6 bases not matched to a gene. The germline CDR1 and CDR2 sequences are LNHDA and SQIVND (reference sequence). This chain's CDR3 is CASSPRTSGGSNEQFF. CDR3 nucleotides: TGTGCCAGTAGTCCGCGGACTAGCGGGGGGAGCAATGAGCAGTTCTTC.

Written as DNA, the CDR3 is TGTGCCAGCTCACCCCAGGGGCTGGTAGACAATGAGCAGTTCTTC. It encodes CASSPQGLVDNEQFF. The V and J genes are TRBV18 and TRBJ2-1; D possibly corresponds to TRBD1 (6 bases). From germline, CDR1 is KGHSH and CDR2 LQKENI. This CDR3 spans 15 amino acids. With 3 bases removed from V and 5 bases from J, the gap between germline ends came to 14 bases.

The V call is TRBV18, the J call TRBJ1-2; no firm D call. Per germline, CDR1 KGHSH and CDR2 LQKENI. V was trimmed by 2 bases and J by 7 bases, leaving 14 bases between them. The CDR3 extends over 14 amino acids. This chain's CDR3 is CASSPEGLRLGYTF. The CDR3 coding sequence is TGTGCCAGCTCACCAGAGGGTCTACGTCTTGGCTACACCTTC.

The chain employs TRBV28 and TRBJ2-3; TRBD2 matches at 9 bases. With V trimmed by 2 bases and J by 1 base, 1 base remained unmatched. Germline lookup yields CDR1 MDHEN and CDR2 SYDVKM. The CDR3 totals 15 residues. The CDR3 bases are TGTGCCAGCAGTTTAGTAGCGGGGGGCACAGATACGCAGTATTTT. Protein sequence: CASSLVAGGTDTQYF.

The chain uses TRBV5-1 and TRBJ2-1; 12 positions agree with TRBD2. Trimming cost V 4 bases and J 4 bases; bases outside gene matches: 3. The germline V gene encodes CDR1 SGHRS and CDR2 YFSETQ. The CDR3 length is 15 residues. DNA of the CDR3: TGCGCCAGCAGCAGGACTAGCGGGAAGTACAATGAGCAGTTCTTC. This gives the protein CASSRTSGKYNEQFF.

A single count supports this clone. The chain employs TRBV29-1 and TRBJ2-2; 8 positions match TRBD2. Germline assignment: CDR1 SQVTM and CDR2 ANQGSEA. V dropped 3 bases and J dropped 4; count of bases not matched to a gene: 4. This CDR3 is built from 14 residues. Written as DNA, the CDR3 is TGCAGCGTTGAGGTTAGCGGGGCCACCGGGGAGCTGTTTTTT. Amino acid sequence: CSVEVSGATGELFF.

The gene calls are TRBV24-1 and TRBJ2-3; perhaps TRBD2 as D (6 bases). V was pared by 5 bases and J by 1 base, with 9 bases between. Germline CDR1 is KGHDR and CDR2 is SFDVKD. The CDR3 runs to 14 residues. In nucleotides, the CDR3 is TGTGCCACCAGTGCGGGGGTCGGCACAGATACGCAGTATTTT. Its translation is CATSAGVGTDTQYF.

The genes are TRBV7-2 and TRBJ2-7; TRBD1 matches 9 bases. From germline, CDR1 is SGHTA and CDR2 FQGNSA. CDR3 size: 15 residues. With 3 bases clipped from V and 6 bases from J, the junction kept 9 bases outside the gene matches. CDR3 nucleotides: TGTGCCAGCAGCTTCCCGGACAGGGGTATTTTCGAGCAGTACTTC. Its translation: CASSFPDRGIFEQYF.

A single count supports this clone. V and J are TRBV15 and TRBJ2-1; tentative D call: TRBD2 (5 bases). CDR3 size: 14 residues. Germline values: CDR1 LNHNV, CDR2 YYDKDF (reference sequence). Trimming removed 7 bases at V and 6 bases at J, with 16 bases between. CDR3 region: CATTPDLGSNEQFF. The DNA for the CDR3 is TGTGCCACCACCCCCGACTTGGGGAGCAATGAGCAGTTCTTC.